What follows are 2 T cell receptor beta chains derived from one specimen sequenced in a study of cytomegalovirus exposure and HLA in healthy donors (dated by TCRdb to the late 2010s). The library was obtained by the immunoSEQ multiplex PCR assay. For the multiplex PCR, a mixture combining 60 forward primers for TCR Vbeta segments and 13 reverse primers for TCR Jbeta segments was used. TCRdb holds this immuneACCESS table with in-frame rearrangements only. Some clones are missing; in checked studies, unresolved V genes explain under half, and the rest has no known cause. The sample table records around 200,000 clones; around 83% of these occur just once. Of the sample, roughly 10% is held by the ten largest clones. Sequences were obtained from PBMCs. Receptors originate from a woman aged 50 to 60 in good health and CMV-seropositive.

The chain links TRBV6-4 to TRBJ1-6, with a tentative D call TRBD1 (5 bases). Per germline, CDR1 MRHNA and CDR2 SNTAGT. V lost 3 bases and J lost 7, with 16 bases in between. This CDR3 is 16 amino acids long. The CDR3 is CASSEFPTGVNSPLHF. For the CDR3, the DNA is TGTGCCAGCAGTGAGTTCCCCACGGGGGTAAATTCACCCCTCCACTTT.

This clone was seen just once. CDR3 in DNA: TGTGCCAGCAGCCCCCGGGACAGCCTTAATTCACCCCTCCACTTT. It codes for CASSPRDSLNSPLHF. The chain is built from TRBV28 and TRBJ1-6, with 7 bases aligning to TRBD1. J gave up 6 bases and V 6 bases, and 8 bases lay outside the gene matches. The CDR3 contains 15 residues. Germline loops: CDR1 MDHEN, CDR2 SYDVKM. The entire variable domain, with the rest obtained from reference TRBV28 and TRBJ1-6, is as follows: DVKVTQSSRYLVKRTGEKVFLECVQDMDHENMFWYRQDPGLGLRLIYFSYDVKMKEKGDIPEGYSVSREKKERFSLILESASTNQTSMYLCASSPRDSLNSPLHFGNGTRLTVT.